This TCR beta chain is from a study of early T cells in non-severe SARS-CoV-2 infection. TCRdb reprocessed the 5' RACE reads via MiXCR and lists one record per CDR3 protein. The data show roughly 90,000 distinct CDR3 sequences, with around 15% seen just once and roughly 6% held by the top ten. The CDR3 consists of 11 residues. CDR1 and CDR2 from the germline V gene are SGHTA and FQGTGA. Worth noting for this clonotype: One end of the junction does not line up with germline, which may come from a read error.

This sequence joins TRBV7-3 and TRBJ2-5, with D perhaps TRBD2 (6 bases). The sequence was obtained from an adult who was a healthcare worker with PCR-confirmed SARS-CoV-2 infection or an uninfected control (not recorded which). The sample taken for sequencing was whole blood. The CDR3 sequence: CASSSGETRYF. In DNA form, the CDR3 reads TGTGCCAGCAGCTCGGGAGAGACCCGGTACTTC. The full variable domain, in which reference TRBV7-3 and TRBJ2-5 provide the parts outside the CDR3, is GAGVSQTPSNKVTEKGKYVELRCDPISGHTALYWYRQSLGQGPEFLIYFQGTGAADDSGLPNDRFFAVRPEGSVSTLKIQRTERGDSAVYLCASSSGETRYFGPGTRLLVL.